This is a list of T cell receptor beta chains from one sample in a study of T cell responses to AZD1222 COVID-19 vaccine. Repertoires were generated with immunoSEQ multiplex PCR, while TCRdb's copy carries only in-frame clones and drops some. The table lists fewer than 300,000 clones, over 85% of them singletons, with around 0.5% in the top ten. This specimen was peripheral blood, taken on day 0 of AZD1222 vaccination. The receptor set was obtained from an adult in good health. The CDR3 runs from the conserved cysteine through the conserved F or W. The D gene is left open where the match is weak. Size is stated for part of the rows, as once, few or many counts, or as a class when the clone is expanded.

d_call: .; v_call: TRBV13; clone_size: once; j_call: TRBJ1-3; cdr3_aa: CASSLGREGFSGNTIYF; cdr3_nt: TGTGCCAGCAGCTTAGGACGTGAGGGCTTTTCTGGAAACACCATATATTTT
d_call: TRBD1; v_call: TRBV18; clone_size: .; j_call: TRBJ1-3; cdr3_aa: CASSPSIPGQGNTIYF; cdr3_nt: TGTGCCAGCTCACCTTCAATCCCGGGACAGGGAAACACCATATATTTT
d_call: .; v_call: TRBV3-1/TRBV3-2; clone_size: few; j_call: TRBJ1-2; cdr3_aa: CASSQDEGRGYTF; cdr3_nt: TGTGCCAGCAGCCAAGACGAGGGGCGTGGCTACACCTTC
d_call: .; v_call: TRBV29-1; clone_size: .; j_call: TRBJ2-2; cdr3_aa: CSSYSGVGELFF; cdr3_nt: TGCAGCTCGTACTCAGGGGTCGGGGAGCTGTTTTTT
d_call: .; v_call: TRBV7-2; clone_size: .; j_call: TRBJ1-2; cdr3_aa: CASSLGAGSYGYTF; cdr3_nt: TGTGCCAGCAGCTTAGGGGCCGGGTCATATGGCTACACCTTC
d_call: .; v_call: TRBV28; clone_size: few; j_call: TRBJ1-2; cdr3_aa: CASSLKTVNYGYTF; cdr3_nt: TGTGCCAGCAGTTTAAAGACGGTGAACTATGGCTACACCTTC
d_call: .; v_call: TRBV10-3; clone_size: .; j_call: TRBJ2-3; cdr3_aa: CAISELHTSTDTQYF; cdr3_nt: TGTGCCATCAGTGAGCTTCACACTAGCACAGATACGCAGTATTTT
d_call: .; v_call: TRBV28; clone_size: once; j_call: TRBJ2-1; cdr3_aa: CASSSGSYNEQFF; cdr3_nt: TGTGCCAGCAGTTCTGGCTCCTACAATGAGCAGTTCTTC
d_call: TRBD2; v_call: TRBV2; clone_size: .; j_call: TRBJ2-7; cdr3_aa: CAHGGANYEQYF; cdr3_nt: TGTGCCCACGGGGGGGCCAACTACGAGCAGTACTTC
d_call: .; v_call: TRBV28; clone_size: .; j_call: TRBJ1-6; cdr3_aa: CASTLIQAANSPLHF; cdr3_nt: TGTGCCAGCACCCTGATACAGGCGGCTAATTCACCCCTCCACTTT
d_call: TRBD1; v_call: TRBV6-7; clone_size: .; j_call: TRBJ2-7; cdr3_aa: CASSYSGTGALSYEQYF; cdr3_nt: TGTGCCAGCAGTTACTCAGGGACAGGAGCTCTCTCCTACGAGCAGTACTTC
d_call: .; v_call: TRBV9; clone_size: .; j_call: TRBJ2-7; cdr3_aa: CASSVYEQYF; cdr3_nt: TGTGCCAGCAGCGTGTACGAGCAGTACTTC
d_call: .; v_call: TRBV3-1/TRBV3-2; clone_size: .; j_call: TRBJ1-5; cdr3_aa: CASSQDGTQPQHF; cdr3_nt: TGTGCCAGCAGCCAAGATGGGACTCAGCCCCAGCATTTT
d_call: TRBD1; v_call: TRBV11-2; clone_size: .; j_call: TRBJ2-7; cdr3_aa: CASSMPGQGYEQYF; cdr3_nt: TGTGCCAGCAGCATGCCGGGACAGGGGTACGAGCAGTACTTC
d_call: .; v_call: TRBV19; clone_size: .; j_call: TRBJ1-1; cdr3_aa: CASSFGNMNTEAFF; cdr3_nt: TGTGCCAGTAGTTTCGGGAATATGAACACTGAAGCTTTCTTT
d_call: .; v_call: TRBV12-3/TRBV12-4; clone_size: .; j_call: TRBJ2-7; cdr3_aa: CASSFNVNYEQYF; cdr3_nt: TGTGCCAGCAGTTTTAATGTAAACTACGAGCAGTACTTC
d_call: TRBD1; v_call: TRBV5-5; clone_size: .; j_call: TRBJ1-2; cdr3_aa: CASSLAGGANYGYTF; cdr3_nt: TGTGCCAGCAGCTTGGCAGGGGGCGCGAACTATGGCTACACCTTC